The source of this T cell receptor (beta chain) is a study of Graves' ophthalmopathy and Graves' hyperthyroidism. As the template, RNA transcripts were used to amplify TCR beta CDR3 regions. Second-round multiplex PCR came after first-round RT-PCR with HTBI primers. TCRdb reanalysed the multiplex PCR reads using MiXCR and keeps one entry per CDR3 protein. This table has hundreds of thousands of distinct CDR3 sequences, about 47% appearing once. This clonotype was seen a few times. The CDR3 sequence is 15 residues long. Germline V gene lookup returns CDR1 SNHLY and CDR2 FYNNEI. With 6 bases clipped from V and 0 bases from J, the junction kept 2 bases outside the gene matches.

The J gene is TRBJ2-2, the V gene TRBV2; 9 bases are a match to TRBD1. Sequencing was performed on peripheral blood. This receptor was obtained from an adult man with Graves' ophthalmopathy. The CDR3 DNA reads as TGTGCCAGCAGGAGGGACAGGGCGAACACCGGGGAGCTGTTTTTT. It is translated as CASRRDRANTGELFF.